What follows are 27 T cell receptor beta chains derived from one specimen sequenced in a study of radiotherapy plus CTLA-4 blockade in lung cancer. Generated by immunoSEQ multiplex PCR, the TCRdb table keeps only in-frame clones and is missing some. Of about 49,000 clones listed, around 76% are singletons. The sample in question was peripheral blood, obtained from a patient treated with radiotherapy plus ipilimumab. The receptors here all came from a human donor with non-small cell lung cancer who had stable disease on radiotherapy plus ipilimumab.

This rearrangement joins TRBV9 to TRBJ2-5; D perhaps matches TRBD2 (6 bases). This CDR3 is 15 amino acids long. CDR1 SGDLS and CDR2 YYNGEE come from the germline V gene. V was clipped by 0 bases and J by 3 bases, with 12 bases between them. The CDR3 bases are TGTGCCAGCAGCGTAGGGGGGGAGAGGGAAGAGACCCAGTACTTC. It specifies CASSVGGEREETQYF.

The chain joins TRBV11-2 to TRBJ1-4, with D possibly TRBD1 on 6 matching bases. Germline V gene data show CDR1 as SGHAT and CDR2 as FQNNGV. The CDR3 sequence is 15 residues long. Trimming shortened V by 2 bases and J by 6 bases, and 13 bases separated the two germline ends. Written as DNA, the CDR3 is TGTGCCAGCAGCTTACTTGCACAGGGTCATGAAAAACTGTTTTTT. It yields the protein CASSLLAQGHEKLFF.

The chain joins TRBV28 to TRBJ2-7, with TRBD1 as a possible D gene (5 bases). Germline assignment: CDR1 MDHEN and CDR2 SYDVKM. The germline V and J ends were trimmed by 5 bases and 0 bases, with 8 bases remaining between them. CDR3 length equals 13 residues. The CDR3 DNA reads TGTGCCAGCAGTCGACAGAGCTCCTACGAGCAGTACGTC. Protein: CASSRQSSYEQYV.

The chain is built from TRBV30 and TRBJ1-4; a possible D gene is TRBD1 (5 bases). The CDR3 extends over 16 amino acids. Germline CDR1 and CDR2: GTSNPN and SVGIG (reference sequence). V lost 6 bases and J 5 bases, leaving 22 bases between the germline ends. CDR3 nucleotide sequence: TGTGCCTGTCCCCGACAGCAGGGCCTACTAAATGAAAAACTGTTTTTT. This sequence encodes CACPRQQGLLNEKLFF.

The gene calls are TRBV2 and TRBJ1-1, with TRBD1 as a possible D gene (5 bases). Per the germline V gene, CDR1 is SNHLY and CDR2 is FYNNEI. CDR3 length: 13 residues. The V and J ends lost 3 bases and 5 bases respectively, with 10 bases between them. The CDR3 is CASSEEQGTEAFF. The CDR3 DNA follows: TGTGCCAGCAGTGAGGAGCAGGGAACTGAAGCTTTCTTT.

The chain carries TRBV7-6 and TRBJ1-1; D might be TRBD1 (5 bases). CDR3 size: 14 residues. V dropped 2 bases and J dropped 4 bases, with 11 bases sitting between them. Per germline, CDR1 SGHVS and CDR2 FNYEAQ. The CDR3 bases are TGTGCCAGCAGCTTAAAGGGGACCGGCACTGAAGCTTTCTTT. Its translation: CASSLKGTGTEAFF.

This clone was seen only once. The chain combines TRBV30 with TRBJ1-4, with D possibly TRBD1 on 6 matching bases. The V end was cut by 2 bases, the J end by 8 bases, with 15 bases between. The germline V gene encodes CDR1 GTSNPN and CDR2 SVGIG (reference sequence). There are 14 residues in the CDR3. CDR3 sequence: CAWSRTAVEEKLFF. In DNA, the CDR3 is TGTGCCTGGAGTAGGACAGCGGTAGAGGAAAAACTGTTTTTT.

CDR3 in amino acids: CASSLDGGNYGYTF. The DNA for the CDR3 is TGTGCCAGCAGCTTGGACGGAGGGAACTATGGCTACACCTTC. The chain combines TRBV5-8 with TRBJ1-2; D unclear. Germline CDR1 reads SGHTS; CDR2 reads YDEGEE. The CDR3 is 14 residues long. V lost 0 bases and J lost 2, with 8 bases in between.

The genes are TRBV4-1 and TRBJ2-5, with 9 bases matching TRBD2. Per germline, CDR1 MGHRA and CDR2 YSYEKL. J gave up 1 base and V 5 bases, and 5 bases lay outside the gene matches. The CDR3 totals 15 residues. The CDR3 loop is CASSLVTSGQETQYF. CDR3 DNA: TGCGCCAGCAGCTTAGTGACTAGCGGCCAAGAGACCCAGTACTTC.

The rearrangement joins TRBV6-1 to TRBJ1-1, with 7 bases lining up with TRBD1. The CDR3 is made up of 14 amino acids. Germline CDR1 and CDR2: MNHNS and SASEGT. V lost 4 bases and J lost 7; bases outside the gene matches: 9. CDR3 DNA sequence: TGTGCCAGCAGTGGAACAGACAGGGCGCTTGAAGCTTTCTTT. Amino acid sequence: CASSGTDRALEAFF.

This chain joins TRBV11-2 and TRBJ1-1; possible D gene TRBD1, 5 bases. V was trimmed by 5 bases and J by 0 bases, leaving 16 bases between them. Germline V gives CDR1 SGHAT, CDR2 FQNNGV. CDR3 length equals 16 residues. This chain's CDR3 is CASSPNGGTLNTEAFF. In nucleotides, the CDR3 is TGTGCCAGCAGCCCCAACGGGGGAACTTTGAACACTGAAGCTTTCTTT.

J is TRBJ2-5 and V is TRBV7-6; D may match TRBD1 or TRBD2 (5 bases each). The CDR3 sequence is 15 residues long. The V and J ends lost 3 bases and 5 bases respectively, with 16 bases between them. The germline V gene encodes CDR1 SGHVS and CDR2 FNYEAQ. CDR3 loop: CASSFNEGPLETQYF. DNA of the CDR3: TGTGCCAGCAGCTTCAATGAGGGGCCGCTGGAGACCCAGTACTTC.

The V call is TRBV15, the J call TRBJ2-1, with 8 bases that match TRBD2. The V segment lost 0 bases and the J segment 6 bases; nucleotides outside the gene matches: 7. Germline CDR1 reads LNHNV; CDR2 reads YYDKDF (reference sequence). This CDR3 region has 16 residues. The CDR3 protein is CATSRDGGLVVNEQFF. For the CDR3, the DNA is TGTGCCACCAGCAGAGATGGGGGACTAGTAGTCAATGAGCAGTTCTTC.

The chain recombines TRBV30 with TRBJ2-7; D may be TRBD1 or TRBD2 (7 bases each). Trimming took off 3 bases at V and 6 bases at J, with 15 bases between the two ends. The V gene's germline CDR1 is GTSNPN and CDR2 SVGIG (reference sequence). The CDR3 contains 13 residues. The CDR3 DNA follows: TGTGCCTGGAGAAACCAGGGGGGGCGCGAGCAGTACTTC. This translates into CAWRNQGGREQYF.

The CDR3 is CAWSQGNTEAFF. CDR3 coding DNA: TGTGCCTGGTCCCAGGGGAACACTGAAGCTTTCTTT. V and J are TRBV30 and TRBJ1-1; a weak D match, TRBD1 (5 bases). The CDR3 runs to 12 residues. V was trimmed by 5 bases and J by 1 base, leaving 8 bases between them. Germline loops: CDR1 GTSNPN, CDR2 SVGIG (reference sequence).

CDR3 coding DNA: TGTGCCAGCAGCACCCAGGGCTGGGGCAATCAGCCCCAGCATTTT. It codes for CASSTQGWGNQPQHF. J is TRBJ1-5 and V is TRBV6-1; D may be TRBD1 (5 bases). Germline CDR1 and CDR2: MNHNS and SASEGT. The length of the CDR3 is 15 residues. The V and J ends lost 6 bases and 2 bases respectively, with 14 bases between them.

This chain links TRBV7-8 with TRBJ1-6; 8 positions agree with TRBD1. CDR3 length equals 18 residues. V shed 0 bases, J shed 0 bases, and the junction held 4 bases outside the gene matches. Germline CDR1 is SGHVS and CDR2 is FQNEAQ. CDR3 sequence reads: CASSLARQGSSYNSPLHF. CDR3 nucleotide sequence: TGTGCCAGCAGCTTAGCGAGACAGGGGAGCTCCTATAATTCACCCCTCCACTTT.

This clone was seen more than once but under ten times. The J gene is TRBJ1-2, the V gene TRBV2, with D possibly matching TRBD1 (5 bases). The germline V gene has CDR1 SNHLY and CDR2 FYNNEI. The V and J ends lost 2 bases and 1 base respectively, with 8 bases between them. This CDR3 has 14 residues. CDR3 nucleotide sequence: TGTGCCAGCAGTGAATCAGGGCGTAACTATGGCTACACCTTC. As protein: CASSESGRNYGYTF.

The gene calls are TRBV5-8 and TRBJ1-1, with no clear D. The CDR3 covers 13 residues. Germline CDR1 and CDR2: SGHTS and YDEGEE. The V end lost 3 bases, the J end lost 4 bases, and 10 bases lay between the germline ends. CDR3 bases: TGTGCCAGCAGCTCCTCCCCGGGCACTGAAGCTTTCTTT. It encodes CASSSSPGTEAFF. Using reference TRBV5-8 and TRBJ1-1 for the parts outside the CDR3, the full variable domain is EAGVTQSPTHLIKTRGQQATLRCSPISGHTSVYWYQQALGLGLQFLLWYDEGEERNRGNFPPRFSGRQFPNYSSELNVNALELEDSALYLCASSSSPGTEAFFGQGTRLTVV.

J is TRBJ1-3 and V is TRBV2, with 10 bases that match TRBD1. CDR1 and CDR2 from the germline V gene are SNHLY and FYNNEI. J was trimmed by 0 bases and V by 7 bases; bases with no gene match: 9. The CDR3 has 17 residues. The CDR3 bases are TGTGCCAGCACGAGGGACAGGGGCCGTTCCTCTGGAAACACCATATATTTT. This encodes CASTRDRGRSSGNTIYF. Together with reference TRBV2 and TRBJ1-3, the CDR3 gives the full variable domain: EPEVTQTPSHQVTQMGQEVILRCVPISNHLYFYWYRQILGQKVEFLVSFYNNEISEKSEIFDDQFSVERPDGSNFTLKIRSTKLEDSAMYFCASTRDRGRSSGNTIYFGEGSWLTVV.

V is TRBV6-6 and J is TRBJ2-4; possible D gene TRBD1, 5 bases. V was cut by 0 bases and J by 8 bases, with 11 bases left in between. There are 14 residues in the CDR3. The V gene's germline CDR1 is MNHNY and CDR2 SVGAGI (reference sequence). The CDR3 DNA reads as TGTGCCAGCAGTTACTCGCAGGGTTGGTACATTCAGTACTTC. It is translated as CASSYSQGWYIQYF.

The chain joins TRBV2 to TRBJ1-5; D is unclear. V was pared by 5 bases and J by 4 bases, with 15 bases between. This CDR3 is 15 amino acids long. The germline V gene encodes CDR1 SNHLY and CDR2 FYNNEI. The CDR3 is CASSTGPGGNQPQHF. CDR3 coding DNA: TGTGCCAGCAGTACGGGTCCCGGAGGTAATCAGCCCCAGCATTTT.

This chain connects TRBV28 to TRBJ1-4; D is unclear. The CDR3 loop spans 11 amino acids. The germline gives CDR1 MDHEN, CDR2 SYDVKM. The V and J ends lost 3 bases and 8 bases respectively, with 4 bases between them. The CDR3 DNA follows: TGTGCCAGCAGTTTCATGGAAAAACTGTTTTTT. Amino acid sequence: CASSFMEKLFF.

The CDR3 loop reads CASSLATAPLSNQPQHF. The DNA of the CDR3 is TGTGCCAGCAGCTTAGCGACCGCTCCCCTTAGCAATCAGCCCCAGCATTTT. V gene TRBV7-8 combines with J gene TRBJ1-5; D gene uncertain. Germline values: CDR1 SGHVS, CDR2 FQNEAQ. Between the trimmed V and J ends, which lost 0 bases and 0 bases, there was a span of 12 bases. The CDR3 length is 17 residues.

This clone has more than one count but fewer than ten. In nucleotides, the CDR3 is TGTGCCAGCAGCTTAGTAGGGAAAGAGACCCAGTACTTC. Its protein is CASSLVGKETQYF. V gene TRBV7-2 combines with J gene TRBJ2-5; D is unresolved. The CDR3 contains 13 residues. Germline assignment: CDR1 SGHTA and CDR2 FQGNSA. The V end lost 1 base, the J end lost 3 bases, and 6 bases lay between the germline ends.

The rearrangement uses TRBV6-6 and TRBJ1-6; possibly TRBD1 for D (5 bases). CDR1 is MNHNY and CDR2 is SVGAGI in the germline V gene (reference sequence). The CDR3 sequence is 15 residues long. Trimming stripped 5 bases from V and 6 bases from J, with 14 bases between. CDR3 bases: TGTGCCAGCAGTCCCTCGGGGCCCAGTAATTCACCCCTCCACTTT. It yields the protein CASSPSGPSNSPLHF.

Points on this clone: The same CDR3 also results from other DNA sequences found in this sample. The rearrangement links TRBV4-1 to TRBJ1-1; D not resolved. Germline values: CDR1 MGHRA, CDR2 YSYEKL. Between the trimmed V and J ends, which lost 3 bases and 4 bases, there was a span of 12 bases. The length of the CDR3 is 14 residues. CDR3 loop: CASSQAGVGTEAFF. CDR3 coding DNA: TGCGCCAGCAGCCAGGCTGGGGTGGGCACTGAAGCTTTCTTT.